One sample yielded the 3 T cell receptor beta chains listed below, sequenced in a study of cytomegalovirus exposure and HLA in healthy donors. A multiplex PCR was run with 60 Vbeta primers and 13 Jbeta primers. Repertoires were generated with immunoSEQ multiplex PCR, while TCRdb's copy carries only in-frame clones and drops some. This sample has 150,000 to 200,000 clones, with around nine tenths found just once. Material for sequencing was PBMCs. The receptors come from a woman aged 18 to 35 in good health and CMV-seronegative.

The chain carries TRBV19 and TRBJ2-1; 12 bases line up with TRBD2. The CDR3 contains 15 residues. The V gene end was trimmed by 6 bases and the J gene end by 4 bases; junction bases not matched to a gene: 4. Germline V gene sequence: CDR1 LNHDA, CDR2 SQIVND (reference sequence). CDR3 region: CASSTGTSGYNEQFF. CDR3 in DNA: TGTGCCAGTAGCACCGGGACTAGCGGGTACAATGAGCAGTTCTTC.

The genes are TRBV6-1 and TRBJ1-5; 7 bases fit TRBD1. Unmatched junction bases numbered 8, after V lost 7 bases and J lost 2 bases. The CDR3 runs to 15 residues. CDR1 and CDR2 from the germline V gene are MNHNS and SASEGT. The CDR3 DNA reads TGTGCCAGCAACCCTACAGGGGTAGGCAATCAGCCCCAGCATTTT. Amino acids: CASNPTGVGNQPQHF.

The chain joins TRBV9 to TRBJ2-1, with 9 positions matching TRBD2. Per the germline V gene, CDR1 is SGDLS and CDR2 is YYNGEE. This CDR3 spans 14 amino acids. J was trimmed by 10 bases and V by 0 bases; bases with no gene match: 5. DNA of the CDR3: TGTGCCAGCAGCGTAGTAGCGGGGGCACCAGAGCAGTTCTTC. Protein product: CASSVVAGAPEQFF. Variable domain in full (rest from reference TRBV9 and TRBJ2-1): DSGVTQTPKHLITATGQRVTLRCSPRSGDLSVYWYQQSLDQGLQFLIQYYNGEERAKGNILERFSAQQFPDLHSELNLSSLELGDSALYFCASSVVAGAPEQFFGPGTRLTVL.